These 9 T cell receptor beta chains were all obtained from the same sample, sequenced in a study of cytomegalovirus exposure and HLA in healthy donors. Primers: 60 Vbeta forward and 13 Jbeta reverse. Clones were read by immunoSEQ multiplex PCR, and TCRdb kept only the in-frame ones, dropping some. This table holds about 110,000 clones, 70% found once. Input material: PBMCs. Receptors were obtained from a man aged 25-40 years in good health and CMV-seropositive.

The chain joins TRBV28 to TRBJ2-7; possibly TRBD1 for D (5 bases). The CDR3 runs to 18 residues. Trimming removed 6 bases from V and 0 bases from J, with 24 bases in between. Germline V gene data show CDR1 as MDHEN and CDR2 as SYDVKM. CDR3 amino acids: CASSPTKISRAISYEQYV. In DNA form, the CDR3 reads TGTGCCAGCAGCCCAACCAAAATCTCCAGGGCGATCTCCTACGAGCAGTACGTC.

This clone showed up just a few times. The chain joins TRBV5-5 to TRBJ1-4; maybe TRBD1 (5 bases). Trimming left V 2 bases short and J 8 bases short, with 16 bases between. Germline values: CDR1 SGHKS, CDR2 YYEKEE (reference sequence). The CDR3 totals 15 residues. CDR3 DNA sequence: TGTGCCAGCAGCTTACGAGGTGGGGCACGGGAAAAACTGTTTTTT. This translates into CASSLRGGAREKLFF.

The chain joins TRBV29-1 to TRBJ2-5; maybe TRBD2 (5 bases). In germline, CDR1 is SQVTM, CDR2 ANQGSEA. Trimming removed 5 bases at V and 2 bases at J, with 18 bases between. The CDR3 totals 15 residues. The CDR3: CSVWRNSGIQETQYF. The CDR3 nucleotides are TGCAGCGTTTGGAGGAACAGTGGAATTCAAGAGACCCAGTACTTC. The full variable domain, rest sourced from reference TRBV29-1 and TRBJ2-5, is SAVISQKPSRDICQRGTSLTIQCQVDSQVTMMFWYRQQPGQSLTLIATANQGSEATYESGFVIDKFPISRPNLTFSTLTVSNMSPEDSSIYLCSVWRNSGIQETQYFGPGTRLLVL.

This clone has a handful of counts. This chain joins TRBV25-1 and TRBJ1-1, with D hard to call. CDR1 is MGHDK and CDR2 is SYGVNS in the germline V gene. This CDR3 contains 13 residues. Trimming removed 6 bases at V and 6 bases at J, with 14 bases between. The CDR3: CASSFGELPEAFF. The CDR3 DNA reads TGTGCCAGCAGCTTCGGGGAGTTGCCTGAAGCTTTCTTT.

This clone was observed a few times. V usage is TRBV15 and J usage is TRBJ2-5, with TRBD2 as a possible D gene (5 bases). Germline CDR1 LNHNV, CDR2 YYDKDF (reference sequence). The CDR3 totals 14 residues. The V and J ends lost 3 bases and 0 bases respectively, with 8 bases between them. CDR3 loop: CATSSSGYQETQYF. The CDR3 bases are TGTGCCACCAGCAGTTCGGGGTACCAAGAGACCCAGTACTTC.

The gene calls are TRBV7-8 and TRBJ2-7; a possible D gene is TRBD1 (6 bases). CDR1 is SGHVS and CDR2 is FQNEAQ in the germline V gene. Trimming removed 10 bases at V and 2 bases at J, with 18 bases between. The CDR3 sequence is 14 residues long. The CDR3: CATSARTVTYEQYF. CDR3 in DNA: TGTGCCACATCGGCCCGGACAGTTACCTACGAGCAGTACTTC.

The CDR3 nucleotides read TGTGCCAGTAGTATGATAGCGGGAGAGACAGATACGCAGTATTTT. Amino acids: CASSMIAGETDTQYF. This chain connects TRBV19 to TRBJ2-3, with 9 bases that match TRBD2. The ends lost 3 bases at V and 3 bases at J; junction bases unmatched: 4. CDR3 length equals 15 residues. Germline V CDR1 and CDR2: LNHDA, SQIVND (reference sequence).

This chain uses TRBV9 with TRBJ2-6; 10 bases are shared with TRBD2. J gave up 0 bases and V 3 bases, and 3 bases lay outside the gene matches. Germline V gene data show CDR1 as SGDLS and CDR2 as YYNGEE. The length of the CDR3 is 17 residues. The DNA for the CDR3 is TGTGCCAGCAGCGCACTAGCGGGGTTCTCTGGGGCCAACGTCCTGACTTTC. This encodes CASSALAGFSGANVLTF.

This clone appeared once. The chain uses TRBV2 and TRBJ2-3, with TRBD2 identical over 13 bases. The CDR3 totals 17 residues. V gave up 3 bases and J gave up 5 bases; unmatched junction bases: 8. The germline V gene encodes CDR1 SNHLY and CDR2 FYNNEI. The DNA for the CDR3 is TGTGCCAGCAGTGACATGGGACTAGCGGGGATTGGAGATACGCAGTATTTT. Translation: CASSDMGLAGIGDTQYF. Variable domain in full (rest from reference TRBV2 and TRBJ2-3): EPEVTQTPSHQVTQMGQEVILRCVPISNHLYFYWYRQILGQKVEFLVSFYNNEISEKSEIFDDQFSVERPDGSNFTLKIRSTKLEDSAMYFCASSDMGLAGIGDTQYFGPGTRLTVL.